The 30 T cell receptor beta chains listed next were all sequenced from one sample in a study of T-cell memory formation after mild COVID-19. TCRdb reprocessed the 5' RACE reads with MiXCR, giving one entry per CDR3 protein. Of 220,000 or so distinct CDR3 sequences listed, 9.5% are singletons. Sequencing used PBMCs or a T cell subset sorted from them (not recorded which). The receptors derive from a man younger than 30 who had mild COVID-19 (a few samples of this study predate the infection). Cell type and time point are not known.

The CDR3 here is CASSEGLAAFGDTQYF. CDR3 DNA: TGTGCCAGCAGTGAAGGGCTAGCGGCCTTTGGAGATACGCAGTATTTT. The chain combines TRBV6-1 with TRBJ2-3, with 7 bases fitting TRBD2. V was pared by 1 base and J by 5 bases, with 9 bases of the junction left unmatched. CDR3 length: 16 residues. Germline V gene sequence: CDR1 MNHNS, CDR2 SASEGT.

This clonotype was seen at least ten times. V gene TRBV6-1 combines with J gene TRBJ2-5; D remains unclear. The CDR3 extends over 15 amino acids. Germline V gives CDR1 MNHNS, CDR2 SASEGT. V was pared by 6 bases and J by 5 bases, with 19 bases between. CDR3 sequence: CASSRTRSDTETQYF. CDR3 DNA: TGTGCCAGCAGCCGAACGCGCTCCGATACGGAGACCCAGTACTTC.

This clonotype was picked up many times. The chain joins TRBV29-1 to TRBJ2-5; TRBD1 is a possible D gene (6 bases). The CDR3 has 14 amino acids. The germline gives CDR1 SQVTM, CDR2 ANQGSEA. Trimming stripped 3 bases from V and 5 bases from J, with 16 bases between. As DNA, the CDR3 is TGCAGCGTTGACAGGCCATCGAGGGGGGAGACCCAGTACTTC. It specifies CSVDRPSRGETQYF.

This clonotype turned up a few times. This rearrangement joins TRBV27 to TRBJ2-3, with a weak D call TRBD1 (5 bases). This CDR3 spans 13 amino acids. Germline loops: CDR1 MNHEY, CDR2 SMNVEV (reference sequence). The V end lost 6 bases, the J end lost 2 bases, and 9 bases lay between the germline ends. The DNA of the CDR3 is TGTGCCAGCAGAAATGGGGCCACAGATACGCAGTATTTT. Its translation: CASRNGATDTQYF.

The rearrangement joins TRBV7-3 to TRBJ2-1; 9 nucleotides agree with TRBD1. This CDR3 contains 16 residues. CDR1 and CDR2 (germline): SGHTA, FQGTGA. Trimming cost V 0 bases and J 8 bases; bases outside gene matches: 8. The DNA for the CDR3 is TGTGCCAGCAGCTTAACGGGCGGGACAGGGAGCCATGAGCAGTTCTTC. Translating it yields CASSLTGGTGSHEQFF.

This clonotype turned up a few times. The chain joins TRBV5-4 to TRBJ2-2, with 13 bases that match TRBD2. Trimming cost V 4 bases and J 4 bases; bases outside gene matches: 4. Germline CDR1 SGHNT, CDR2 YYREEE (reference sequence). The CDR3 consists of 16 residues. CDR3 sequence (DNA): TGTGCCAGCAGCGCGGGACTAGCGGGGACCACCGGGGAGCTGTTTTTT. Translating gives CASSAGLAGTTGELFF.

The chain combines TRBV4-1 with TRBJ2-1; 7 nucleotides align to TRBD2. Germline CDR1 MGHRA, CDR2 YSYEKL. V trimming: 2 bases; J trimming: 7 bases; junction bases outside the gene matches: 5. The CDR3 is 14 amino acids. CDR3 DNA: TGCGCCAGCAGCCAACCAGCGGGGCAGAATGAGCAGTTCTTC. Encoded protein: CASSQPAGQNEQFF.

The chain couples TRBV7-2 to TRBJ2-1; D remains unclear. The CDR3 is made up of 14 amino acids. Trimming removed 1 base from V and 9 bases from J, with 13 bases in between. Per the germline V gene, CDR1 is SGHTA and CDR2 is FQGNSA. CDR3 bases: TGTGCCAGCAGCTTAGGTAACGGAAGAGGTGAGCAGTTCTTC. It specifies CASSLGNGRGEQFF.

This clonotype was found a few times. This sequence joins TRBV9 and TRBJ2-2; 7 bases line up with TRBD1. The germline V gene has CDR1 SGDLS and CDR2 YYNGEE. V was clipped by 4 bases and J by 5 bases; unmatched bases: 8. The CDR3 has 15 residues. CDR3: CASSSATGLTGELFF. In DNA form, the CDR3 reads TGTGCCAGCAGCTCGGCGACAGGGTTGACCGGGGAGCTGTTTTTT.

Only a few counts were recorded for this clonotype. V is TRBV2 and J is TRBJ2-1; D call uncertain. V was clipped by 5 bases and J by 6 bases, with 11 bases between them. The CDR3 runs to 13 residues. CDR1 is SNHLY, CDR2 FYNNEI, per germline. The CDR3 protein is CASSSNRFNEQFF. CDR3 in DNA: TGTGCCAGCAGTAGTAACAGATTCAATGAGCAGTTCTTC.

The V and J genes are TRBV20-1 and TRBJ2-1, with D maybe TRBD2 (5 bases). Germline-derived CDR1 and CDR2 are DFQATT and SNEGSKA (reference sequence). The V end lost 2 bases, the J end lost 8 bases, and 10 bases lay between the germline ends. The CDR3 is 12 residues long. The CDR3 nucleotides are TGCAGTGCTAGATTGAGCGGCTATGAGCAGTTCTTC. This codes for CSARLSGYEQFF.

The chain combines TRBV20-1 with TRBJ2-7; 9 nucleotides match TRBD1. Unmatched junction bases numbered 7, after V lost 6 bases and J lost 7 bases. Germline values: CDR1 DFQATT, CDR2 SNEGSKA (reference sequence). The CDR3 spans 12 residues. The CDR3 DNA sequence: TGCAGTGCCGTACAGGGGGCCCGGGAGCAGTACGTC. Translated: CSAVQGAREQYV.

The chain carries TRBV10-3 and TRBJ2-5, with D perhaps TRBD2 (6 bases). The CDR3 runs to 12 residues. V was cut by 6 bases and J by 4 bases, with 9 bases left in between. Germline CDR1 and CDR2: ENHRY and SYGVKD. The CDR3 sequence is CAIRGTLETQYF. Here the CDR3 DNA reads TGTGCCATCAGGGGGACTTTAGAGACCCAGTACTTC.

V is TRBV20-1 and J is TRBJ1-5; a weak D match, TRBD1 (6 bases). Per germline, CDR1 DFQATT and CDR2 SNEGSKA (reference sequence). V lost 2 bases and J 4 bases, leaving 12 bases between the germline ends. The CDR3 is 14 amino acids. The CDR3 nucleotides read TGCAGTGCTAGACCCGGGACATCAAATCAGCCCCAGCATTTT. It codes for CSARPGTSNQPQHF.

The genes are TRBV5-1 and TRBJ1-2; TRBD1 matches 7 bases. The CDR3 length is 14 residues. Germline trimming cut 4 bases from V and 4 bases from J; bases unmatched to any gene: 7. The germline CDR1 and CDR2 sequences are SGHRS and YFSETQ. DNA for the CDR3: TGCGCCAGCAGCCCGCAGGGGGGTAGCTATGGCTACACCTTC. It translates to CASSPQGGSYGYTF.

There are many counts of this clonotype. This rearrangement joins TRBV4-3 to TRBJ2-1; D tentatively fits TRBD1 or TRBD2 (5 bases each). From germline, CDR1 is LGHNA and CDR2 YSLEER. V lost 0 bases and J lost 9, with 27 bases in between. The CDR3 consists of 19 residues. The CDR3 here is CASSQEVPRIRASGGEQFF. CDR3 DNA sequence: TGCGCCAGCAGCCAAGAGGTACCTCGAATTAGGGCTTCTGGGGGTGAGCAGTTCTTC.

The CDR3 coding sequence is TGTGCCATCGGCCAGGGGTTTGCGTCCCATGAAGCTTTCTTT. This gives the protein CAIGQGFASHEAFF. The rearrangement links TRBV10-3 to TRBJ1-1; possible D gene TRBD1, 6 bases. Looked up from germline, CDR1 is ENHRY and CDR2 is SYGVKD. This CDR3 has 14 residues. V was trimmed by 8 bases and J by 7 bases, leaving 20 bases between them.

This clonotype was seen ten or more times. The chain carries TRBV20-1 and TRBJ2-5; D tentatively reads TRBD1 or TRBD2 (5 bases each). V was shortened by 3 bases and J by 5 bases, with 10 bases between the two germline ends. Germline V gene data show CDR1 as DFQATT and CDR2 as SNEGSKA (reference sequence). The CDR3 is 12 amino acids. The CDR3 nucleotides are TGCAGTGCTAGTAACAGGAGGGAGACCCAGTACTTC. Protein product: CSASNRRETQYF.

Here the CDR3 DNA reads TGCGCCAGCATGATATACGAGCAGTACGTC. This encodes CASMIYEQYV. The chain carries TRBV23-1 and TRBJ2-7; D unresolved. TRBV23-1 is an ORF for which the function is uncertain. CDR3 length: 10 amino acids. V dropped 7 bases and J dropped 4 bases, with 5 bases sitting between them.

This rearrangement joins TRBV18 to TRBJ1-5; 10 bases fit TRBD1. The CDR3 covers 16 residues. Germline CDR1 reads KGHSH; CDR2 reads LQKENI. The J segment lost 3 bases and the V segment lost 3 bases, leaving 5 bases of the junction unmatched. CDR3 nucleotides: TGTGCCAGCTCACCTATGGGACAGGGGCTCAATCAGCCCCAGCATTTT. The encoded protein is CASSPMGQGLNQPQHF.

Only a few counts were recorded for this clonotype. The chain is built from TRBV7-2 and TRBJ2-2; D is undetermined. Trimming stripped 0 bases from V and 5 bases from J, with 7 bases between. Germline-derived CDR1 and CDR2 are SGHTA and FQGNSA. There are 14 residues in the CDR3. As DNA, the CDR3 is TGTGCCAGCAGCTTAGCAGGGTGGACCGGGGAGCTGTTTTTT. Residues: CASSLAGWTGELFF.

This clonotype appeared many times. One end of the junction varies from germline; a read error may be responsible. The chain links TRBV5-6 to TRBJ1-4; the D gene is possibly TRBD1 (5 bases). This CDR3 has 14 residues. Germline loops: CDR1 SGHDT, CDR2 YYEEEE. The CDR3 protein is CASSSAQGNEKLFF. The CDR3 bases are TGCGCCAGCAGCTCGGCCCAGGGAAATGAAAAACTGTTTTTT.

A few counts support this clonotype. V and J are TRBV7-2 and TRBJ2-5, with TRBD2 identical over 7 bases. The V gene end was trimmed by 7 bases and the J gene end by 3 bases; junction bases not matched to a gene: 2. The length of the CDR3 is 12 residues. The V gene's germline CDR1 is SGHTA and CDR2 FQGNSA. CDR3 sequence reads: CASKRGEETQYF. As DNA, the CDR3 is TGTGCCAGCAAGCGGGGAGAAGAGACCCAGTACTTC.

This clonotype was recorded a few times. This sequence joins TRBV2 and TRBJ1-1; D remains ambiguous. Germline loops: CDR1 SNHLY, CDR2 FYNNEI. This CDR3 contains 14 residues. The germline V and J ends were trimmed by 3 bases and 4 bases, with 12 bases remaining between them. The CDR3 DNA sequence: TGTGCCAGCAGTGAGATAAGGGTGGCCACTGAAGCTTTCTTT. The encoded protein is CASSEIRVATEAFF.

The rearrangement uses TRBV20-1 and TRBJ2-7; 12 bases fit TRBD2. The CDR3 runs 15 residues. Germline V lookup: CDR1 DFQATT, CDR2 SNEGSKA (reference sequence). The DNA of the CDR3 is TGCAGGTTACGGACTAGCGGGGACAGCTCCTACGAGCAGTACTTC. The encoded protein is CRLRTSGDSSYEQYF.

This clonotype was counted only a few times. As DNA, the CDR3 is TGTGCCAGCAGCTTAGGGCGGGGGACCTACAATGAGCAGTTCTTC. As protein: CASSLGRGTYNEQFF. The chain uses TRBV7-9 and TRBJ2-1, with 7 positions matching TRBD2. CDR1 is SEHNR and CDR2 is FQNEAQ in the germline V gene (reference sequence). The CDR3 contains 15 residues. V gave up 1 base and J gave up 2 bases; unmatched junction bases: 2.

The J gene is TRBJ1-1, the V gene TRBV4-1; 9 bases are shared with TRBD1. CDR3 length: 16 residues. The trim removed 4 bases at V and 0 bases at J, leaving 6 bases unmatched. The germline V gene encodes CDR1 MGHRA and CDR2 YSYEKL. The CDR3 sequence is CASSPGQGPMNTEAFF. The CDR3 DNA reads as TGCGCCAGCAGCCCGGGACAGGGACCCATGAACACTGAAGCTTTCTTT.

The table lists this clonotype with many counts. The rearrangement links TRBV7-2 to TRBJ2-5; D uncertain. Per germline, CDR1 SGHTA and CDR2 FQGNSA. The CDR3 extends over 13 amino acids. V shed 6 bases and J shed 5 bases, with 13 bases lying between them. CDR3 in amino acids: CASRGDRLETQYF. Written as DNA, the CDR3 is TGTGCCAGCAGAGGTGATCGTTTGGAGACCCAGTACTTC.

This clonotype was detected ten times or more. V and J are TRBV5-4 and TRBJ2-5, with TRBD2 identical over 11 bases. This CDR3 has 16 residues. The ends lost 4 bases at V and 4 bases at J; junction bases unmatched: 9. Germline V gives CDR1 SGHNT, CDR2 YYREEE (reference sequence). The CDR3 protein is CASSRQTSGAGETQYF. The DNA for the CDR3 is TGTGCCAGCAGCCGACAGACTAGCGGGGCCGGAGAGACCCAGTACTTC. Full variable domain (rest looked up from reference TRBV5-4 and TRBJ2-5): ETGVTQSPTHLIKTRGQQVTLRCSSQSGHNTVSWYQQALGQGPQFIFQYYREEENGRGNFPPRFSGLQFPNYSSELNVNALELDDSALYLCASSRQTSGAGETQYFGPGTRLLVL.

This clonotype was counted many times. This sequence joins TRBV4-1 and TRBJ2-3; 10 nucleotides agree with TRBD2. Germline CDR1 is MGHRA and CDR2 is YSYEKL. The CDR3 is 16 residues long. With V trimmed by 3 bases and J by 0 bases, 3 bases remained unmatched. CDR3 nucleotides: TGCGCCAGCAGCCACCTGGGACTAGCGAGCACAGATACGCAGTATTTT. It codes for CASSHLGLASTDTQYF.